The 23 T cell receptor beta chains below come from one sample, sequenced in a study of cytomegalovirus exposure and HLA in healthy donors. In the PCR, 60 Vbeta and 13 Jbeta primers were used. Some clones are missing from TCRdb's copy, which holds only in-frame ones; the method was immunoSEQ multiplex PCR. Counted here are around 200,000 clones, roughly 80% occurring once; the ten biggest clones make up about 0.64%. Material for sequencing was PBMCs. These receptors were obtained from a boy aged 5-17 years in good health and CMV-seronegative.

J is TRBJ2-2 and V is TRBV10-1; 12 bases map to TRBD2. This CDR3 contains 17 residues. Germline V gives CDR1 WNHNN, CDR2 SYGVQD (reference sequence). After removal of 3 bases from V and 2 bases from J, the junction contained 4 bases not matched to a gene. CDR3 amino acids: CASSDAGLAGNTGELFF. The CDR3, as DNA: TGCGCCAGCAGTGATGCGGGACTAGCGGGTAACACCGGGGAGCTGTTTTTT.

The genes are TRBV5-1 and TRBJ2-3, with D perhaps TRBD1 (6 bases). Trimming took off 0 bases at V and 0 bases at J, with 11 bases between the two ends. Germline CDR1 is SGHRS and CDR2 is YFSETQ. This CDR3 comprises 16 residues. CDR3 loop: CASSLGQGQSTDTQYF. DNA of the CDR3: TGCGCCAGCAGCTTGGGGCAGGGGCAAAGCACAGATACGCAGTATTTT.

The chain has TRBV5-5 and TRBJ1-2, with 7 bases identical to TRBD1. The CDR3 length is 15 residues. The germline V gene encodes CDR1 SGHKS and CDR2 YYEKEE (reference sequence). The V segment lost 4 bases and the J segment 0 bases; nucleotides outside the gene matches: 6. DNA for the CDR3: TGTGCCAGCAGCCTATACAGGGGACCTAACTATGGCTACACCTTC. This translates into CASSLYRGPNYGYTF.

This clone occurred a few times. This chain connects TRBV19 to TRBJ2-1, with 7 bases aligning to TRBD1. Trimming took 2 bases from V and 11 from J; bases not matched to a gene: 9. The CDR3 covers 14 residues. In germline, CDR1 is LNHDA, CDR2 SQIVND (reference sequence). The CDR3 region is CASSIPPDRDQQFF. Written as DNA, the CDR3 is TGTGCCAGTAGTATACCACCCGACAGGGACCAGCAGTTCTTC.

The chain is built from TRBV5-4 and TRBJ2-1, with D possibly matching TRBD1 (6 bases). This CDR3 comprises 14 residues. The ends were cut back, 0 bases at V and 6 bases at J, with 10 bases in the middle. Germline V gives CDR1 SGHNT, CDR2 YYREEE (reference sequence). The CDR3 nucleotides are TGTGCCAGCAGCTTGGATCAAGGGGGCAATGAGCAGTTCTTC. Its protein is CASSLDQGGNEQFF.

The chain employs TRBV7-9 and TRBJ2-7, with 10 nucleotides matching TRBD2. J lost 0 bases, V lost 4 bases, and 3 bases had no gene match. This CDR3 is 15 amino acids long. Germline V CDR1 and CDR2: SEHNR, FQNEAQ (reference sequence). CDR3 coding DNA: TGTGCCAGCAGCTCCACTAGCGGGGCCTCCTACGAGCAGTACTTC. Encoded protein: CASSSTSGASYEQYF.

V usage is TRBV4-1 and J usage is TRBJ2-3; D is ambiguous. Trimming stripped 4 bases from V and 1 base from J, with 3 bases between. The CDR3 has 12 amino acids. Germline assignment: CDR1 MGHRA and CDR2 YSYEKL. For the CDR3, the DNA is TGCGCCAGCAGCCCCGGCACAGATACGCAGTATTTT. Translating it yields CASSPGTDTQYF.

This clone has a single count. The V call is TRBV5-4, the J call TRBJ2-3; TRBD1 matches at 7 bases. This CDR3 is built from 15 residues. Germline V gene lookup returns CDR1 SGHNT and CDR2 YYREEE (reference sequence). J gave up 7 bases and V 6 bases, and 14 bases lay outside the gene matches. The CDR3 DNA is TGTGCCAGCACCCGCTCCGGGACAGCTTCCAATACGCAGTATTTT. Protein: CASTRSGTASNTQYF.

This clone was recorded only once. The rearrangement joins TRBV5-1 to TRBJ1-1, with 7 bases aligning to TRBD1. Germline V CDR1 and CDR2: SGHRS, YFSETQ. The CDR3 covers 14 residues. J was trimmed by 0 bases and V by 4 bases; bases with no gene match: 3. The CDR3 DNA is TGCGCCAGCAGCACGGGGACAGTGAACACTGAAGCTTTCTTT. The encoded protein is CASSTGTVNTEAFF.

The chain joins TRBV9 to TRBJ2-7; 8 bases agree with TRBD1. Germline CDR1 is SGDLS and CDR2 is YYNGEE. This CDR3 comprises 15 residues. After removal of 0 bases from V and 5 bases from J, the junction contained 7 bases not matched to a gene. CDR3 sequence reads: CASSVAGGGGNEQYF. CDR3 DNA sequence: TGTGCCAGCAGCGTAGCAGGGGGCGGCGGGAACGAGCAGTACTTC.

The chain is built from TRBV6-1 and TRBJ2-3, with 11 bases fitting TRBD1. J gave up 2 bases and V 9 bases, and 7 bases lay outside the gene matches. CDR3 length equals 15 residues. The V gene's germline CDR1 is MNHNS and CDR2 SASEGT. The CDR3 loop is CASLGQGASTDTQYF. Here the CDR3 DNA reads TGTGCCAGTTTAGGACAGGGGGCTTCCACAGATACGCAGTATTTT.

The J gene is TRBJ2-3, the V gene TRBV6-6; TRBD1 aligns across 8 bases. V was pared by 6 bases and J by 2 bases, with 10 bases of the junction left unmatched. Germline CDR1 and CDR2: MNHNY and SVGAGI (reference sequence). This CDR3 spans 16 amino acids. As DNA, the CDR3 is TGTGCCAGCAGCCACGGACAGGGATTAATCACAGATACGCAGTATTTT. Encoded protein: CASSHGQGLITDTQYF.

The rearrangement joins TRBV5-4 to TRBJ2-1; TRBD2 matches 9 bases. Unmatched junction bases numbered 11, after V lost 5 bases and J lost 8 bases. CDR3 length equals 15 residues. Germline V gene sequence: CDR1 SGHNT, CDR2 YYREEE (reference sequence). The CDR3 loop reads CASSSWTSVFYEQFF. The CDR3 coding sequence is TGTGCCAGCAGTTCTTGGACTAGCGTTTTCTATGAGCAGTTCTTC. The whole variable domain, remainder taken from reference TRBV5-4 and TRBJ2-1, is ETGVTQSPTHLIKTRGQQVTLRCSSQSGHNTVSWYQQALGQGPQFIFQYYREEENGRGNFPPRFSGLQFPNYSSELNVNALELDDSALYLCASSSWTSVFYEQFFGPGTRLTVL.

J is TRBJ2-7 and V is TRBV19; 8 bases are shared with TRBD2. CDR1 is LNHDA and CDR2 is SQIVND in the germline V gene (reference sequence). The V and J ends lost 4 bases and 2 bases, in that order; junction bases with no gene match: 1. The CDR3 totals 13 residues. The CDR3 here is CASSSGGTYEQYF. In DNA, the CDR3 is TGTGCCAGTAGTAGCGGGGGGACCTACGAGCAGTACTTC.

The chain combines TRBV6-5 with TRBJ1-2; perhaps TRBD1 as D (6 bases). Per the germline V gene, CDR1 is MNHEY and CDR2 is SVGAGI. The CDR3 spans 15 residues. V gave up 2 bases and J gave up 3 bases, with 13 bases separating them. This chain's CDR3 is CASSYTADSYYGYTF. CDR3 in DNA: TGTGCCAGCAGTTACACAGCGGACAGCTACTATGGCTACACCTTC.

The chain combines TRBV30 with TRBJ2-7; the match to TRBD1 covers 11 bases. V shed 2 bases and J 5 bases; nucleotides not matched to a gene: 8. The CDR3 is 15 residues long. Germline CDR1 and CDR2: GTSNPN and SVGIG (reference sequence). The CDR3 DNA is TGTGCCTGGAGTAGGGGACAGGGGGTTTTCAACGAGCAGTACTTC. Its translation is CAWSRGQGVFNEQYF.

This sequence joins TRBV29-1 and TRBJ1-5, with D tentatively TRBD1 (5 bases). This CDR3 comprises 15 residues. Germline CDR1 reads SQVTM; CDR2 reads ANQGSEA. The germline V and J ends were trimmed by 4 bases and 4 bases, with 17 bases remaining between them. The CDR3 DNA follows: TGCAGCGTTGGGCCGCTACAGGTCTTTAATCAGCCCCAGCATTTT. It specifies CSVGPLQVFNQPQHF.

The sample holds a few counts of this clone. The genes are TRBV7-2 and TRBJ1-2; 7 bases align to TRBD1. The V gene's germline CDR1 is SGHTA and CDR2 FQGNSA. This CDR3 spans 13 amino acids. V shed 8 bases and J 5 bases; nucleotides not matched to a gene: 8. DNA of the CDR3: TGTGCCAGCGCCGGGGCAGGGGGTTATGGCTACACCTTC. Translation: CASAGAGGYGYTF.

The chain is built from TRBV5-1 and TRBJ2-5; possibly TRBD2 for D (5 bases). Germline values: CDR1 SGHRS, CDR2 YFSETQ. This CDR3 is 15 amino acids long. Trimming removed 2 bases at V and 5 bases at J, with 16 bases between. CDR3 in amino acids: CASSFGLPDRETQYF. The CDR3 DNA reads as TGCGCCAGCAGCTTCGGACTCCCGGACCGGGAGACCCAGTACTTC. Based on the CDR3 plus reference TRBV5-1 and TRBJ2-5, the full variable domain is KAGVTQTPRYLIKTRGQQVTLSCSPISGHRSVSWYQQTPGQGLQFLFEYFSETQRNKGNFPGRFSGRQFSNSRSEMNVSTLELGDSALYLCASSFGLPDRETQYFGPGTRLLVL.

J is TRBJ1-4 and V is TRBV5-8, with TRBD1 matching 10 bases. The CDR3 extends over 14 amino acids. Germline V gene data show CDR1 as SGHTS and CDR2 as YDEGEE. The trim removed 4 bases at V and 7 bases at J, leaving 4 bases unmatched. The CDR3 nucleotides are TGTGCCAGCAGCGTGGACAGGGGGTTTGAAAAACTGTTTTTT. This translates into CASSVDRGFEKLFF.

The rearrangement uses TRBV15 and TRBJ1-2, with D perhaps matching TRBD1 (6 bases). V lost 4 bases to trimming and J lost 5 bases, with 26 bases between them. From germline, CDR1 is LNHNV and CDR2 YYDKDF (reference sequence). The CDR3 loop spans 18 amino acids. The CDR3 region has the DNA TGTGCCACCAGCAAAGATTTCAGGGGCCCCCTTCGTACTTATGGCTACACCTTC. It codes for CATSKDFRGPLRTYGYTF.

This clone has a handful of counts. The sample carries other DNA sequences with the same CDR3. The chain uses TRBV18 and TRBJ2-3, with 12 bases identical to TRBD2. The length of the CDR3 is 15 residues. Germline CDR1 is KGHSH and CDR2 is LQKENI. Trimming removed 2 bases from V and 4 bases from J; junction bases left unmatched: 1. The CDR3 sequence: CASSPRTSGADTQYF. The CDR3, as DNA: TGTGCCAGCTCACCAAGGACTAGCGGGGCAGATACGCAGTATTTT.

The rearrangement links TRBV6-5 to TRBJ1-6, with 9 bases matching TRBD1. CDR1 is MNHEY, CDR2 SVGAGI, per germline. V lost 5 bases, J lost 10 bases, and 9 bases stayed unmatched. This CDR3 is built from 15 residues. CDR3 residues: CASSRPGQGSSPLHF. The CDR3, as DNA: TGTGCCAGCAGTCGGCCGGGACAGGGCAGCTCACCCCTCCACTTT.